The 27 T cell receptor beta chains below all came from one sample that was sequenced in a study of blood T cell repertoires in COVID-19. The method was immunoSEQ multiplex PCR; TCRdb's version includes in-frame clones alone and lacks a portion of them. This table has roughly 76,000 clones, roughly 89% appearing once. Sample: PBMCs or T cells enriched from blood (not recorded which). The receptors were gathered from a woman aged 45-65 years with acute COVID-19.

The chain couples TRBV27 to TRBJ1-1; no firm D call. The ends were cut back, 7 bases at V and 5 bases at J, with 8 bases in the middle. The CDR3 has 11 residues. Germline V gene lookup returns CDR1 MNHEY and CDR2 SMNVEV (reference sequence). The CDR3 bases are TGTGCCAGCACCGGGTGGACTGAAGCTTTCTTT. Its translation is CASTGWTEAFF.

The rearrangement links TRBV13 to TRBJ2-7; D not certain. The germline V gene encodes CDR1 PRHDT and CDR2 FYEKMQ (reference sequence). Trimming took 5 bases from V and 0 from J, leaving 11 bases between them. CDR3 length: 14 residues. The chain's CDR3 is CASSPVPDSYEQYF. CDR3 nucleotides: TGTGCCAGCAGCCCGGTTCCTGACTCCTACGAGCAGTACTTC.

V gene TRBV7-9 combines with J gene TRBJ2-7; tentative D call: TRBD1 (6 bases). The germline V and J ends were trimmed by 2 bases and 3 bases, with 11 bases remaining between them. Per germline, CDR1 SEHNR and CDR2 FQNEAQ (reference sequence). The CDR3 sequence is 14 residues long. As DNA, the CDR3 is TGTGCCAGCAGCTTACGCACAGGGAACTACGAGCAGTACTTC. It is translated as CASSLRTGNYEQYF.

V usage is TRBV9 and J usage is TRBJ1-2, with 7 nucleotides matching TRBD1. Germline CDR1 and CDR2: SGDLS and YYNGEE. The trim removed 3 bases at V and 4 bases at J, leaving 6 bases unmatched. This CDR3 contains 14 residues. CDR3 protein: CASSERQGVYGYTF. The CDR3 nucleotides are TGTGCCAGCAGCGAGAGACAGGGTGTCTATGGCTACACCTTC.

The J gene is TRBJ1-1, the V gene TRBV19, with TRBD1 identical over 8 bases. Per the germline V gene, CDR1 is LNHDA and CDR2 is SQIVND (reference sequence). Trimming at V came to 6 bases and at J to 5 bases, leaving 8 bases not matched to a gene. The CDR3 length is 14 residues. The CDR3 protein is CASSPGGAWTEAFF. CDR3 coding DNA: TGTGCCAGTAGCCCAGGGGGCGCTTGGACTGAAGCTTTCTTT.

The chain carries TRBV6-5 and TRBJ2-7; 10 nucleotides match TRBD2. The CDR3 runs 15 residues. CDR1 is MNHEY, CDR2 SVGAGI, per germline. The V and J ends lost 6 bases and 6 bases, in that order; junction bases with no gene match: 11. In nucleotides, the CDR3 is TGTGCCAGCAGCCGGAGCGGGAGGGCAGGGGGCGAGCAGTACTTC. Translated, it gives CASSRSGRAGGEQYF.

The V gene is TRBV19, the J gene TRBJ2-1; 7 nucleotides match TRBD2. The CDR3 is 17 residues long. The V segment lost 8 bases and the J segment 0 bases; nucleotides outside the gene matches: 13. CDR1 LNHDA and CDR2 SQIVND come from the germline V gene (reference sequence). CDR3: CASSWEGLHSSYNEQFF. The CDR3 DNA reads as TGTGCCAGTTCATGGGAGGGCCTGCATAGCTCCTACAATGAGCAGTTCTTC.

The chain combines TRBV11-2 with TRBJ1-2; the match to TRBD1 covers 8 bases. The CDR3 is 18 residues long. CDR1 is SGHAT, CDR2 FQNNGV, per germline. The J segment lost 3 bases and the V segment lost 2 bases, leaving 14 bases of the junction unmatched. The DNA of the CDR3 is TGTGCCAGCAGCTTAAGCGGAGGACAGGGTCTTAATTACTATGGCTACACCTTC. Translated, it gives CASSLSGGQGLNYYGYTF. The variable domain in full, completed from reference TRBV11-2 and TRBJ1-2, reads EAGVAQSPRYKIIEKRQSVAFWCNPISGHATLYWYQQILGQGPKLLIQFQNNGVVDDSQLPKDRFSAERLKGVDSTLKIQPAKLEDSAVYLCASSLSGGQGLNYYGYTFGSGTRLTVV.

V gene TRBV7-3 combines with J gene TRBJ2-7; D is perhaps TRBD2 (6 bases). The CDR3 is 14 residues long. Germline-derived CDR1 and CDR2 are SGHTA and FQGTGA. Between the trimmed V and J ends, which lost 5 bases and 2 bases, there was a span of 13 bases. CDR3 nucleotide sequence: TGTGCCAGCAGCCGCGGCGGGGTCCCCTACGAGCAGTACTTC. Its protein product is CASSRGGVPYEQYF.

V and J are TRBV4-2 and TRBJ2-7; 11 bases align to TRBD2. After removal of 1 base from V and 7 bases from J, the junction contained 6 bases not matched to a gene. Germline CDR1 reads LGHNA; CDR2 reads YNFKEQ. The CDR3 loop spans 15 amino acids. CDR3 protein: CASSQVTSGSGEQYF. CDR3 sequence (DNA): TGTGCCAGCAGCCAAGTCACTAGCGGGAGCGGTGAGCAGTACTTC.

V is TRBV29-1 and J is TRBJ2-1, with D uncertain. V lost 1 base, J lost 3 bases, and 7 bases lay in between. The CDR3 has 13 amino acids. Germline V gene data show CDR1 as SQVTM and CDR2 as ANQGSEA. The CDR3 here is CSVEGPDYNEQFF. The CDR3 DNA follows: TGCAGCGTTGAAGGGCCCGACTACAATGAGCAGTTCTTC.

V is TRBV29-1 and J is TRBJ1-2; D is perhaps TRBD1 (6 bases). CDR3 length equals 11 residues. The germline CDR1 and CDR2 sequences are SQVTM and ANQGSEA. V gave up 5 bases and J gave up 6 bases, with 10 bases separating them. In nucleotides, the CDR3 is TGCAGCGTTAGCAGGGGCGATGGCTACACCTTC. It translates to CSVSRGDGYTF.

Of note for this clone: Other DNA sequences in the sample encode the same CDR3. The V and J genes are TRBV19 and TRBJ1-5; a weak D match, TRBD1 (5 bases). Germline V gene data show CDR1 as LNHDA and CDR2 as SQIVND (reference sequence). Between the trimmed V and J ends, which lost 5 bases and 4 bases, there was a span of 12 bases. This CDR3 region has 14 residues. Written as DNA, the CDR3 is TGTGCCAGTAGTCCTGGACAAAAGAATCAGCCCCAGCATTTT. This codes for CASSPGQKNQPQHF.

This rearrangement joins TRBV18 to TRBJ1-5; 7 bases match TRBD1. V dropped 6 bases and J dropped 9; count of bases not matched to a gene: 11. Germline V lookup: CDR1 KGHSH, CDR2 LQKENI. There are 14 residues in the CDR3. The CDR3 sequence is CASSRDSGVSPQHF. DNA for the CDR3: TGTGCCAGCTCCCGGGACAGTGGGGTTTCGCCCCAGCATTTT.

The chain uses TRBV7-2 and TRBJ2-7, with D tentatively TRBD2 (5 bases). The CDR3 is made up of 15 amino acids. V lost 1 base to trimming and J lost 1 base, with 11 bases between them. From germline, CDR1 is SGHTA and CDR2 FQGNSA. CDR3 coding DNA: TGTGCCAGCAGCTTAGGAGGCGGGTTATCCTACGAGCAGTACTTC. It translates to CASSLGGGLSYEQYF.

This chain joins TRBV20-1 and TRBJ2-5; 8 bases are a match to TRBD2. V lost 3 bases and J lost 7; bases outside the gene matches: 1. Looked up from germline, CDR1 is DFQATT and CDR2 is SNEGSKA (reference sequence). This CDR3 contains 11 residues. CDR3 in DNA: TGCAGTGCTAGCGGGAGGGGGACCCAGTACTTC. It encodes CSASGRGTQYF.

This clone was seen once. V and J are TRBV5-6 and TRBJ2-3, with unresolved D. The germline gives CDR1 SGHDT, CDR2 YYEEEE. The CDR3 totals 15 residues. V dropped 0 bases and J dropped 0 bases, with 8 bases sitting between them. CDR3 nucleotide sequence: TGTGCCAGCAGCTTGGGTGTGGCTAGCACAGATACGCAGTATTTT. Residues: CASSLGVASTDTQYF. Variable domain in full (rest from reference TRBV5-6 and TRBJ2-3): DAGVTQSPTHLIKTRGQQVTLRCSPKSGHDTVSWYQQALGQGPQFIFQYYEEEERQRGNFPDRFSGHQFPNYSSELNVNALLLGDSALYLCASSLGVASTDTQYFGPGTRLTVL.

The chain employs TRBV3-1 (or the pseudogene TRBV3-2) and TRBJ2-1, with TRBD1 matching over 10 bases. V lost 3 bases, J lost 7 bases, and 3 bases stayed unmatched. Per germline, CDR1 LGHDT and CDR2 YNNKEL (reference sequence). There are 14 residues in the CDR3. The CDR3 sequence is CASSQPGQGNEQFF. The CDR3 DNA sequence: TGTGCCAGCAGCCAGCCGGGACAGGGGAATGAGCAGTTCTTC.

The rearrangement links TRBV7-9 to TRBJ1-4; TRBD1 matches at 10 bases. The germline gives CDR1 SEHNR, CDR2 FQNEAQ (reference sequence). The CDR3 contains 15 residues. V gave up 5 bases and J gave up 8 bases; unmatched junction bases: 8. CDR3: CASSQADRGPEKLFF. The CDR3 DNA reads TGTGCCAGCAGCCAGGCCGACAGGGGGCCCGAAAAACTGTTTTTT. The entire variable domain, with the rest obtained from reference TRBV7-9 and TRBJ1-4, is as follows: DTGVSQNPRHKITKRGQNVTFRCDPISEHNRLYWYRQTLGQGPEFLTYFQNEAQLEKSRLLSDRFSAERPKGSFSTLEIQRTEQGDSAMYLCASSQADRGPEKLFFGSGTQLSVL.

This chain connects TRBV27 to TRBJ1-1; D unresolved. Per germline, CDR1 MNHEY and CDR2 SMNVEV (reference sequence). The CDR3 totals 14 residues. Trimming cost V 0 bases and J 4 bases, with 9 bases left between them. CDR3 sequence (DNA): TGTGCCAGCAGTTTATCGGAGCCGGGCACTGAAGCTTTCTTT. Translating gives CASSLSEPGTEAFF.

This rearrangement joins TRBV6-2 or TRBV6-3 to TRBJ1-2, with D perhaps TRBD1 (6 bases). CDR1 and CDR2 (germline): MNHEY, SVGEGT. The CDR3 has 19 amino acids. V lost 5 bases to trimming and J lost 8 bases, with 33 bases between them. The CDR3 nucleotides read TGTGCCAGCAGTCCACCCCTAACCGGGACACCCCTTCCCCGAAGGGGCTACACCTTC. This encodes CASSPPLTGTPLPRRGYTF.

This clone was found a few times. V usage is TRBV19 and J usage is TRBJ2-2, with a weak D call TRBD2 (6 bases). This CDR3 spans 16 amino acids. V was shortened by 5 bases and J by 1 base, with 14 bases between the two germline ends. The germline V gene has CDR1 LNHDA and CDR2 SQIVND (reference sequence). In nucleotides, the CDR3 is TGTGCCAGTAGTTGGACCAGAGCGGGGAACACCGGGGAGCTGTTTTTT. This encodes CASSWTRAGNTGELFF.

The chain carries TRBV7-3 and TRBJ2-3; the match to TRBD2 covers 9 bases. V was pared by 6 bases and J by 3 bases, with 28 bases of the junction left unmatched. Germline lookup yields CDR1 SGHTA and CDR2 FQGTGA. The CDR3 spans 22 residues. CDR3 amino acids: CASSQPSGNRLAAAQRTDTQYF. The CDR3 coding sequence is TGTGCCAGCAGTCAACCCAGCGGGAACAGACTAGCGGCCGCTCAACGGACAGATACGCAGTATTTT.

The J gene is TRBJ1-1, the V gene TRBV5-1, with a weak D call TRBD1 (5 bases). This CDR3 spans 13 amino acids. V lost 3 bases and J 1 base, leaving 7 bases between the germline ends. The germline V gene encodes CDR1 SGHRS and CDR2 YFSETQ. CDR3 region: CASSSTGNTEAFF. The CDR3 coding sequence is TGCGCCAGCAGCTCCACAGGGAACACTGAAGCTTTCTTT.

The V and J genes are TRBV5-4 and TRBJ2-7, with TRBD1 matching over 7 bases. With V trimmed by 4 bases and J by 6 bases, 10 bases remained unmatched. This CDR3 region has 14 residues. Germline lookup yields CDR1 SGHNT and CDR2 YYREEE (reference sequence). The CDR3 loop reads CASSTGTVSTEQYF. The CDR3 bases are TGTGCCAGCAGCACCGGGACAGTGAGCACCGAGCAGTACTTC.

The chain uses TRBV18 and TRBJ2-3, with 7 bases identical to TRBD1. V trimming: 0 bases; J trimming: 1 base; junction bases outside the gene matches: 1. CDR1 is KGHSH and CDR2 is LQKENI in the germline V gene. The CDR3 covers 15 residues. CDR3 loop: CASSPPGTGTDTQYF. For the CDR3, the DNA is TGTGCCAGCTCACCACCCGGGACAGGCACAGATACGCAGTATTTT. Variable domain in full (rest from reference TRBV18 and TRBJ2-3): NAGVMQNPRHLVRRRGQEARLRCSPMKGHSHVYWYRQLPEEGLKFMVYLQKENIIDESGMPKERFSAEFPKEGPSILRIQQVVRGDSAAYFCASSPPGTGTDTQYFGPGTRLTVL.

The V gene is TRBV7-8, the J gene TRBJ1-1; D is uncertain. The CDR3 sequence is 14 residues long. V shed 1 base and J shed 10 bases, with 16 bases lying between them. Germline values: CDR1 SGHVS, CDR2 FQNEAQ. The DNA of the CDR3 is TGTGCCAGCAGCTTAGGGTGGGGAGGGCTCGGAGCTTTCTTT. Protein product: CASSLGWGGLGAFF.